This is a list of T cell receptor beta chains from one sample in a study of blood T cell repertoires in COVID-19. Here immunoSEQ multiplex PCR was the method, and the copy in TCRdb shows in-frame clones only, minus some. The sample consists of 450,000 or so clones, roughly 90% of them appearing once. The specimen was peripheral blood. These receptors all come from a man in his late teens or twenties with COVID-19, enrolled during active disease. The CDR3 runs from the conserved cysteine through the conserved F or W. D genes are given only for firm matches. Clone size is shown for a subset of rows, as once, few, many or a class of expanded clone.

clone_size | j_call | d_call | v_call | cdr3_nt | cdr3_aa
- | TRBJ2-7 | TRBD1 | TRBV5-1 | TGCGCCAGCAGCTTGGGACGGGACAGGAGCTCCTACGAGCAGTACTTC | CASSLGRDRSSYEQYF
once | TRBJ1-1 | TRBD1 | TRBV12-5 | TGTGCTAGTGGTCGGCGGGACAGGCCCGCCCTAAACACTGAAGCTTTCTTT | CASGRRDRPALNTEAFF
- | TRBJ2-3 | - | TRBV25-1 | TGTGCCAGCAGTGCGAGACTCCAGGGCGGGGGCACAGATACGCAGTATTTT | CASSARLQGGGTDTQYF
- | TRBJ1-1 | TRBD1 | TRBV2 | TGTGCCAGCAGTGAAGCGGACAGGGGGCTGAACACTGAAGCTTTCTTT | CASSEADRGLNTEAFF
- | TRBJ2-1 | TRBD2 | TRBV15 | TGTGCCACCAGCAGTCTAGCGGGGCGCTACAATGAGCAGTTCTTC | CATSSLAGRYNEQFF
- | TRBJ2-3 | - | TRBV4-1 | TGCGCCAGCAGCCGCAGATCCCTTGACACAGATACGCAGTATTTT | CASSRRSLDTDTQYF
few | TRBJ1-2 | - | TRBV19 | TGTGCCAGTAGTGGAGGTTTAGGAGGGTCGGCTAACTATGGCTACACCTTC | CASSGGLGGSANYGYTF
- | TRBJ2-7 | TRBD1 | TRBV28 | TGTGCCAGCAGACCCAGACAGGGTACCTACGAGCAGTACTTC | CASRPRQGTYEQYF
- | TRBJ1-5 | - | TRBV15 | TGTGCCACCAGCAGAGATCCAGGGGATAATCAGCCCCAGCATTTT | CATSRDPGDNQPQHF
- | TRBJ2-1 | - | TRBV10-2 | TGCGCCACCCGTTCTAGCTCCTACAATGAGCAGTTCTTC | CATRSSSYNEQFF
- | TRBJ2-1 | TRBD2 | TRBV7-2 | TGTGCCAGCAGCTTAGTTCGACTAGCGAGGAATGAGCAGTTCTTC | CASSLVRLARNEQFF
- | TRBJ2-4 | - | TRBV18 | TGTGCCAGCTCACCGTCCCAGGGTAACATTCAGTACTTC | CASSPSQGNIQYF
- | TRBJ2-1 | TRBD1 | TRBV3-1/TRBV3-2 | TGTGCCAGCAGCCAATTTGACAGGGGACCCCACAATGAGCAGTTCTTC | CASSQFDRGPHNEQFF
- | TRBJ2-2 | - | TRBV2 | TGTGCCAGCGAAGTGCTAAACACCGGGGAGCTGTTTTTT | CASEVLNTGELFF
- | TRBJ2-5 | - | TRBV27 | TGTGCCAGCAGTCCGCCTCGGGGAGCCCAGTACTTC | CASSPPRGAQYF
- | TRBJ2-1 | TRBD1 | TRBV5-1 | TGCGCCAGCAGCTTAGGACAGGGATCCTACAATGAGCAGTTCTTC | CASSLGQGSYNEQFF
- | TRBJ2-7 | - | TRBV7-9 | TGTGCCAGCAGCTCCCGACGTGCGGGGCCCACCCAGACCGAGCAGTACTTC | CASSSRRAGPTQTEQYF
once | TRBJ2-7 | TRBD2 | TRBV5-4 | TGTGCCAGCAGCGTGGGACTAGCGGCCTACGAGCAGTACTTC | CASSVGLAAYEQYF
- | TRBJ2-1 | - | TRBV2 | TGTGCCAGCGGCCCCAATGAGCAGTTCTTC | CASGPNEQFF
- | TRBJ2-3 | TRBD1 | TRBV5-1 | TGCGCCAGCAGCCCGGGACAGCGCACAGATACGCAGTATTTT | CASSPGQRTDTQYF
- | TRBJ2-1 | - | TRBV7-9 | TGTGCCAGCAGCCGTAGCTATAATGAGCAGTTCTTC | CASSRSYNEQFF
- | TRBJ2-2 | TRBD2 | TRBV6-1 | TGTGCCAGCAGTGGGGGGACTAGCGGGCCCACCGGGGAGCTGTTTTTT | CASSGGTSGPTGELFF
- | TRBJ2-1 | TRBD2 | TRBV2 | TGTGCCAGCAGAGCCGGGGGGGGATACAATGAGCAGTTCTTC | CASRAGGGYNEQFF
- | TRBJ2-2 | - | TRBV27 | TGTGCCAGCAGTTTATTTACAGGGAGCACCGGGGAGCTGTTTTTT | CASSLFTGSTGELFF
- | TRBJ2-7 | - | TRBV19 | TGTGCCAGTAGTATGGCGCTGCGCGGTGAGCAGTACTTC | CASSMALRGEQYF
- | TRBJ1-2 | - | TRBV7-8 | TGTGCCAGCAGCCCGAGCGGACCTAACTATGGCTACACCTTC | CASSPSGPNYGYTF
once | TRBJ2-3 | TRBD2 | TRBV11-1 | TGTGCCAGCACCTTTAGCGGGGCTTACACAGATACGCAGTATTTT | CASTFSGAYTDTQYF
once | TRBJ2-3 | - | TRBV3-1/TRBV3-2 | TGTGCCAGCAGCCAACACAGGGATGATACGCAGTATTTT | CASSQHRDDTQYF
- | TRBJ1-2 | - | TRBV3-1/TRBV3-2 | TGTGCCAGCAGCCAAGATTCCCTAACAGGGATTAACTATGGCTACACCTTC | CASSQDSLTGINYGYTF
- | TRBJ1-2 | - | TRBV2 | TGTGCCAGCAGTTCACAGGGTTTAGGCTATGGCTACACCTTC | CASSSQGLGYGYTF
- | TRBJ2-7 | TRBD1 | TRBV18 | TGTGCCAGCTCACCACCGGAAAGGGGGCTTTCCTACGAGCAGTACTTC | CASSPPERGLSYEQYF
- | TRBJ1-2 | - | TRBV29-1 | TGCAGCGTTGATTTGGGGGGGCCGGGCGGCTACACCTTC | CSVDLGGPGGYTF
- | TRBJ2-1 | TRBD2 | TRBV12-5 | TGTGCTAGTGGCCCTCGGGGACTAGCGGGGGGGCGGTACAATGAGCAGTTCTTC | CASGPRGLAGGRYNEQFF
- | TRBJ1-5 | - | TRBV19 | TGTGCCAGTAGTATTGCGACACGAAGCAATCAGCCCCAGCATTTT | CASSIATRSNQPQHF
- | TRBJ2-1 | - | TRBV10-3 | TGTGCCATCAGTGACGGCAATGAGCAGTTCTTC | CAISDGNEQFF
- | TRBJ2-1 | TRBD2 | TRBV5-1 | TGCGCCAGCAGCTACAGGACTAGCAGTGATGAGCAGTTCTTC | CASSYRTSSDEQFF
- | TRBJ1-3 | - | TRBV7-6 | TGTGCCAGCAGCTCCGCAGGGATCTCTGGAAACACCATATATTTT | CASSSAGISGNTIYF
- | TRBJ2-7 | TRBD1 | TRBV18 | TGTGCCAGCTCACCACCGGGACAGGGGGGCTACGAGCAGTACTTC | CASSPPGQGGYEQYF
- | TRBJ2-1 | TRBD2 | TRBV7-9 | TGTGCCAGCAATTGGGCGGGGGGGCTCTACAATGAGCAGTTCTTC | CASNWAGGLYNEQFF
- | TRBJ2-1 | TRBD2 | TRBV6-5 | TGTGCCAGCAGTCCGCCAGGACTAGCAGACAATGAGCAGTTCTTC | CASSPPGLADNEQFF
- | TRBJ2-7 | TRBD1 | TRBV11-3 | TGTGCCAGCAGCTTAACACAGGGGGCTAACTACGAGCAGTACTTC | CASSLTQGANYEQYF
- | TRBJ2-1 | - | TRBV9 | TGTGCCAGCAGCCCCTGGAGGGGTTCCTACAATGAGCAGTTCTTC | CASSPWRGSYNEQFF
once | TRBJ2-2 | TRBD2 | TRBV7-7 | TGTGCTAGCAGTGACGGGAGGGCCAACCCCGGGGAGCTGTTTTTT | CASSDGRANPGELFF
- | TRBJ1-6 | TRBD1 | TRBV7-9 | TGTGCCAGCAGCCCTTGGGACAGCTATTCACCCCTCCACTTT | CASSPWDSYSPLHF
- | TRBJ1-2 | TRBD1 | TRBV27 | TGTGCCAGCAGTTTATTGGCAGGGGGCTATGGCTACACCTTC | CASSLLAGGYGYTF
- | TRBJ2-5 | TRBD2 | TRBV9 | TGTGCCAGCAGCGTAGACCCCATGCTAGCGGGATTCGAGACCCAGTACTTC | CASSVDPMLAGFETQYF
- | TRBJ2-5 | TRBD2 | TRBV5-1 | TGCGCCAGCAGCTTGTCACTAGCGGGGACTTCGATACAAGAGACCCAGTACTTC | CASSLSLAGTSIQETQYF
- | TRBJ2-5 | TRBD1 | TRBV24-1 | TGTGCCACCAGTGCCCCGGACAGGGGTGAGACCCAGTACTTC | CATSAPDRGETQYF
- | TRBJ1-6 | - | TRBV14 | TGTGCCAGCAGCCAACTAACAGGCTATAATTCACCCCTCCACTTT | CASSQLTGYNSPLHF
- | TRBJ2-2 | TRBD1 | TRBV5-1 | TGCGCCAGCAGCTTGAAGACAGGGGGAACCGGGGAGCTGTTTTTT | CASSLKTGGTGELFF
few | TRBJ2-7 | TRBD2 | TRBV7-9 | TGTGCCAGCAGACGGGGTAGAGCGGGGCAGAATAGTGACGAGCAGTACTTC | CASRRGRAGQNSDEQYF
- | TRBJ2-2 | - | TRBV5-1 | TGCGCCAGCAGCCGGGGACTCCCTAGGACCGGGGAGCTGTTTTTT | CASSRGLPRTGELFF
- | TRBJ1-2 | TRBD1 | TRBV6-4 | TGTGCCAGCAGTGACGCGGGACAGGAGGGCTATGGCTACACCTTC | CASSDAGQEGYGYTF
- | TRBJ2-7 | TRBD1 | TRBV9 | TGTGCCAGCAGCTATACCGGGACAGGGGGCTCCGAGCAGTACTTC | CASSYTGTGGSEQYF
- | TRBJ2-1 | TRBD2 | TRBV7-3 | TGTGCCAGCAGCCAAGGAGCGGGAGCGGGCAATGAGCAGTTCTTC | CASSQGAGAGNEQFF